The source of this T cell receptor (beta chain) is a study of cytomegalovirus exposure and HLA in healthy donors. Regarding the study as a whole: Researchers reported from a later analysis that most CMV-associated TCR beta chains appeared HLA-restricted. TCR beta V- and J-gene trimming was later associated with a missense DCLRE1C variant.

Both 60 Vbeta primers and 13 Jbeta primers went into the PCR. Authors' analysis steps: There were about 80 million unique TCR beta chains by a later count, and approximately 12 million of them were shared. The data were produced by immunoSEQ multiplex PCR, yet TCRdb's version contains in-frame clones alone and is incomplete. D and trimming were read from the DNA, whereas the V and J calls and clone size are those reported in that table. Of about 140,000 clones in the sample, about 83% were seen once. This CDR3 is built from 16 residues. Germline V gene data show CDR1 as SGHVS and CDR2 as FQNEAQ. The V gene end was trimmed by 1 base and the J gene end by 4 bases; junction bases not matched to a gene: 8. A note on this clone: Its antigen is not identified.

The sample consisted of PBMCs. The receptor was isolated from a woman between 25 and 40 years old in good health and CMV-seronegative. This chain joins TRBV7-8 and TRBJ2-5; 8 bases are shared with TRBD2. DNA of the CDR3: TGTGCCAGCAGCTTAGACCGCGGGGGGTGGGGAGAGACCCAGTACTTC. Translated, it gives CASSLDRGGWGETQYF.